This TCR beta chain was obtained from a study of beta chain features in type 1 diabetes. The authors reverse transcribed all of the isolated RNA, so sequencing captured expressed TCRB transcripts. The repertoire was sequenced with immunoSEQ multiplex PCR; TCRdb's copy has only in-frame clones and lacks some. The repertoire consists of 300,000 to 450,000 clones, with around a fifth occurring once and the leading ten covering 0.044%. Regarding this clone: Its antigen is undetermined.

Whole-study findings and limits: Compared to healthy donors, patients appeared to have naive, central memory and Treg TCRB repertoires that were more alike. Type 1 diabetes patients showed fewer insertions and more deletions at VDJ junctions. A moderate, significant TCRB CDR3 shortening appeared in type 1 diabetes across four CD4+ subsets.

Staining for CD45RO/CCR7/CD25/CD127/CD95/CD27 allowed sorting of CD4+ naive, central memory, regulatory and stem cell-like memory cells. The sequence derives from a woman younger than 35 in good health. Specimen: naive CD4+ T cells from blood.

CDR3 protein: CASSLPGQGTPYEQYF. CDR3 bases: TGCGCCAGCAGCCTCCCGGGACAGGGGACTCCCTACGAGCAGTACTTC. The J gene is TRBJ2-7, the V gene TRBV5-1; TRBD1 matches 10 bases. CDR1 and CDR2 (germline): SGHRS, YFSETQ. The V and J ends lost 4 bases and 2 bases, in that order; junction bases with no gene match: 9. There are 16 residues in the CDR3.